This T cell receptor beta chain was retrieved from a study of shared clonotypes between healthy human individuals. Sequenced by immunoSEQ multiplex PCR; TCRdb stores in-frame clones only, minus some. The table records about 2.5 million clones, 80% to 95% of them present only once. V trimming: 7 bases; J trimming: 5 bases; junction bases outside the gene matches: 4. The CDR3 is made up of 12 amino acids. Germline values: CDR1 SNHLY, CDR2 FYNNEI. This clonotype was obtained from a man between 18 and 29 years old in good health. Some clones in this sample may be carry-over from other donors' samples. The chain links TRBV2 to TRBJ2-5, with TRBD2 matching 7 bases. Sequencing used naive CD4+ T cells from PBMCs. Subset described: CD45RA+ positively selected. The CDR3 DNA follows: TGTGCCAGCAAAAAGGGAGGGGAGACCCAGTACTTC. It codes for CASKKGGETQYF.